The present entry profiles one T cell receptor (beta chain) with its context. Its cognate antigen is unknown. Template switching supplied a universal primer site; unique molecular identifiers were carried on the cDNA. TCRdb itself ran the 5' RACE reads through MiXCR, one entry per CDR3 protein. Counted here are under 400,000 distinct CDR3 sequences, 9% to 10% occurring once; the ten biggest clones make up under 9.5%. This specimen comes from a study of identical twins. Broader study findings: For zero-insertion analyses, partial confounding could come from invariant MAIT and iNKT cells. Reduced insertions were recorded for abundant cord blood beta clonotypes, with no such pattern in memory repertoires.

CDR1 and CDR2 from the germline V gene are SEHNR and FQNEAQ (reference sequence). This CDR3 is 12 amino acids long. With 6 bases removed from V and 10 bases from J, the gap between germline ends came to 15 bases. The chain uses TRBV7-9 and TRBJ1-1, with a possible D match to TRBD1 (5 bases). This clonotype was sampled from a woman in her fifties or sixties in good health. The source material was naive T cells sorted from blood. The CDR3 nucleotides are TGTGCCAGCAGGGGATACGGGGACCGAGCTTTCTTT. Its protein is CASRGYGDRAFF.